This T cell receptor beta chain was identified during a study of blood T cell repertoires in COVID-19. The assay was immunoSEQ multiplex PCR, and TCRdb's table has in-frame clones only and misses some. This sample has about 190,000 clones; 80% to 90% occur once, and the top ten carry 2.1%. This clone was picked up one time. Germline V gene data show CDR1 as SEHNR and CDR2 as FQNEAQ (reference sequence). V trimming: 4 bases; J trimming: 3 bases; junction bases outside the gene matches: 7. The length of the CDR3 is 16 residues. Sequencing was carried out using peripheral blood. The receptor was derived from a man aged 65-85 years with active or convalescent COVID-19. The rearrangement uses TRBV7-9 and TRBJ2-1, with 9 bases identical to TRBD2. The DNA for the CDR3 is TGTGCCAGCAGCTCCTTTCATAGCGGGAGCTACAATGAGCAGTTCTTC. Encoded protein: CASSSFHSGSYNEQFF.